The rows below give T cell receptor beta chains drawn from one sample of a study of T cell responses to AZD1222 COVID-19 vaccine. Method: immunoSEQ multiplex PCR; TCRdb's copy keeps in-frame clones and lacks some. The sample includes around 100,000 clones, 80% to 90% of them seen just once. This material consisted of peripheral blood, taken on day 0 of AZD1222 vaccination. The receptors originated from an adult in good health. Each CDR3 is given with its conserved first and last residue.

V | CDR3
TRBV19 | CASSIDRLGGGGTARETQYF
TRBV19 | CASSMVKGYQETQYF
TRBV27 | CASSLWTNNSPLHF
TRBV28 | CAASPGTRNYGYTF
TRBV7-9 | CASSLRENNEQFF
TRBV10-3 | CAISASGQEYGYTF
TRBV19 | CASSKGQLSSYNEQFF
TRBV18 | CASSPGVQETQYF
TRBV28 | CASSLGTKEGELFF
TRBV6-5 | CASRLRNTEAFF
TRBV12-5 | CASGLIPGSTEAFF
TRBV7-9 | CASSLDGTIYEQYF
TRBV3-1/TRBV3-2 | CARSGHIPYGYTF
TRBV28 | CASGQPAYYTF
TRBV5-1 | CASSQGQSPEQYF
TRBV5-1 | CASSPGLANGNEQFF
TRBV27 | CASGTDPTLGYGYTF
TRBV7-9 | CASSFDSTDTQYF
TRBV19 | CAVVADLPPHGYTF
TRBV24-1 | CATSDPGQGRDTQYF
TRBV19 | CASSIRRGGGYEQYF
TRBV6-5 | CASSYVGRRTEAFF
TRBV9 | CASSVGPSNQPQHF
TRBV7-2 | CASSPQGGAYEQYF
TRBV10-3 | CAGGHVGELFF
TRBV7-8 | CASIDRTGPQETQYF
TRBV9 | CASSPAARGNYGYTF
TRBV27 | CASSPKARATEAFF